This T cell receptor beta chain was identified in a study of T-cell memory formation after mild COVID-19. Study details: Each donor largely had its own TCR clusters. Study conclusions and caveats: Pre-infection memory held some responding clones, suggesting pre-existing cross-reactive T cells responded. CD4+ bias marked clones expanding day 15 to 37, unlike balanced contracting clones.

With V trimmed by 3 bases and J by 4 bases, 4 bases remained unmatched. This CDR3 is 15 amino acids long. This clonotype was detected only a few times. Its antigen is not identified. TCR alpha and TCR beta cDNA libraries with sample barcodes and UMIs came from 5'RACE using constant-segment primers. TCRdb analysed the 5' RACE reads with MiXCR anew, one entry per CDR3 protein. The data show about 180,000 distinct CDR3 sequences, roughly 18% seen once. Sequenced input: PBMCs or a T cell subset sorted from them (not recorded which). The V gene is TRBV12-3 or TRBV12-4, the J gene TRBJ1-5; 9 bases fit TRBD1. This receptor was taken from a man aged 18 to 35 who had mild COVID-19 (a few samples of this study predate the infection). Cell type and time point are not known. The DNA of the CDR3 is TGTGCCAGCAGTTTTGGGACAGGGTTAAATCAGCCCCAGCATTTT. Protein product: CASSFGTGLNQPQHF.